This entry is about one T cell receptor beta chain. What it recognizes is unknown. This sample was taken from a study of identical twins. Findings and limits, study-wide: Cord blood beta clonotypes present at high abundance carried fewer insertions; no such pattern appeared in memory repertoires.

MiXCR, applied by TCRdb to the 5' RACE reads, yields one record per CDR3 protein. This repertoire shows 1.5 million to 2 million distinct CDR3 sequences, around a third found once; its top ten account for less than 0.35%. What was sequenced was cord blood. The TCR sequence derives from a newborn girl in good health.

This chain's CDR3 is CASSPRIETGPSYEQYF. CDR3 nucleotide sequence: TGTGCCAGCAGCCCTAGGATTGAAACAGGGCCTAGCTACGAGCAGTACTTC. This chain joins TRBV3-1 and TRBJ2-7; D is possibly TRBD1 (6 bases). V lost 4 bases and J lost 3, with 22 bases in between. The CDR3 length is 17 residues. In germline, CDR1 is LGHDT, CDR2 YNNKEL (reference sequence).